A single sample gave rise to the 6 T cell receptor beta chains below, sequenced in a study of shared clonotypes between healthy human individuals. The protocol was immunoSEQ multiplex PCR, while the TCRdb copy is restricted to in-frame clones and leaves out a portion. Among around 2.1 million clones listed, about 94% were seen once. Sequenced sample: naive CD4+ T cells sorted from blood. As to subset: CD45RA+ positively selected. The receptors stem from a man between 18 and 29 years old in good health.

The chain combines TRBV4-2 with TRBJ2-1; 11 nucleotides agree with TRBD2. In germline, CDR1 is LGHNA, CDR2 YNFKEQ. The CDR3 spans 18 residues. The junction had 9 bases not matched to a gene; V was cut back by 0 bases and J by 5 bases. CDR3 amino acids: CASSQDGISGGAHNEQFF. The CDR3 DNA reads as TGTGCCAGCAGCCAAGATGGTATTAGCGGGGGGGCCCACAATGAGCAGTTCTTC.

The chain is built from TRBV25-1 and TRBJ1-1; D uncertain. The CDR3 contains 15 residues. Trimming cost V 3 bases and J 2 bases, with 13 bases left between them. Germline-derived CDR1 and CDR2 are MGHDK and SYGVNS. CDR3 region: CASSDPGRGNTEAFF. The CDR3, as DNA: TGTGCCAGCAGTGACCCCGGAAGAGGAAACACTGAAGCTTTCTTT. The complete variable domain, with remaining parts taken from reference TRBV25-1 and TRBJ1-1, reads EADIYQTPRYLVIGTGKKITLECSQTMGHDKMYWYQQDPGMELHLIHYSYGVNSTEKGDLSSESTVSRIRTEHFPLTLESARPSHTSQYLCASSDPGRGNTEAFFGQGTRLTVV.

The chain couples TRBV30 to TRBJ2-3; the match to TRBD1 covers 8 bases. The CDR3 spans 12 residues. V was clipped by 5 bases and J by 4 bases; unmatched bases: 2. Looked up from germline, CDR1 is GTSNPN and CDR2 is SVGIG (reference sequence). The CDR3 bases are TGTGCCTGGGACAGGGGAGCAGATACGCAGTATTTT. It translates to CAWDRGADTQYF.

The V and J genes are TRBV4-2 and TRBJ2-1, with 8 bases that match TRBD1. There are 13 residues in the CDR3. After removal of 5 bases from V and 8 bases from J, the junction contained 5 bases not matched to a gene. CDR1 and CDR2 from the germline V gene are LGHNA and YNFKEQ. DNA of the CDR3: TGTGCCAGCAGCAGACAGGGGCTGGATGAGCAGTTCTTC. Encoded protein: CASSRQGLDEQFF.

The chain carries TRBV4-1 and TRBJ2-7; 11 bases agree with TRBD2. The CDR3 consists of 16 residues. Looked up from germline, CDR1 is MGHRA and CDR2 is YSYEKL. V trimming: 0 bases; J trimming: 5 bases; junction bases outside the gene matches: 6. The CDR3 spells CASSQDRLAGGNEQYF. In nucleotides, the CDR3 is TGCGCCAGCAGCCAAGATAGGCTAGCGGGGGGAAACGAGCAGTACTTC.

This CDR3 reads CASSFRASGGYEQYF. The CDR3 region has the DNA TGTGCCAGCAGCTTTAGGGCTAGCGGAGGTTACGAGCAGTACTTC. The J gene is TRBJ2-7, the V gene TRBV5-4; the match to TRBD2 covers 7 bases. V dropped 2 bases and J dropped 4; count of bases not matched to a gene: 9. The CDR3 contains 15 residues. Looked up from germline, CDR1 is SGHNT and CDR2 is YYREEE (reference sequence).